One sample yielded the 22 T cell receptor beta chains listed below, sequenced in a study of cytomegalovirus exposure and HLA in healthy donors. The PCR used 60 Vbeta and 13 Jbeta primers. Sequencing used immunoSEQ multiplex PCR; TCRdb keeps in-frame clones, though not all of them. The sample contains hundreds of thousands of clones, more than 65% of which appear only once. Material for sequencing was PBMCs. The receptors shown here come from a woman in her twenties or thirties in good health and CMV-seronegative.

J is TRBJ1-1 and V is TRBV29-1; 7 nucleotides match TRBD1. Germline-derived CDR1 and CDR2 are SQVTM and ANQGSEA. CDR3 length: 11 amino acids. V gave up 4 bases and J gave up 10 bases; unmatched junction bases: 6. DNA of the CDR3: TGCAGCGTTGCGGCAGGGGGAGTAGCTTTCTTT. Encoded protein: CSVAAGGVAFF.

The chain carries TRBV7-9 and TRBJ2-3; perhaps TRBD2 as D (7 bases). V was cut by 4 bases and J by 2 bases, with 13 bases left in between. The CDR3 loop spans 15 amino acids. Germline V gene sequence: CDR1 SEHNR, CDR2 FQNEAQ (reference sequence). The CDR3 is CASSSKGGPTDTQYF. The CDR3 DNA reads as TGTGCCAGCAGCTCGAAGGGGGGGCCCACAGATACGCAGTATTTT. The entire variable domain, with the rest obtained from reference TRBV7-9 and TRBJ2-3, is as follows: DTGVSQNPRHKITKRGQNVTFRCDPISEHNRLYWYRQTLGQGPEFLTYFQNEAQLEKSRLLSDRFSAERPKGSFSTLEIQRTEQGDSAMYLCASSSKGGPTDTQYFGPGTRLTVL.

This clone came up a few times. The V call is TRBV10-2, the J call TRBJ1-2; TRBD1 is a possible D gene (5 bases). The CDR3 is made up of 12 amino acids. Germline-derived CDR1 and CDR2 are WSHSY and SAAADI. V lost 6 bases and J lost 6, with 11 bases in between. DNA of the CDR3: TGCGCCAGCAGGGGACTGAGGGATGGCTACACCTTC. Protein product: CASRGLRDGYTF.

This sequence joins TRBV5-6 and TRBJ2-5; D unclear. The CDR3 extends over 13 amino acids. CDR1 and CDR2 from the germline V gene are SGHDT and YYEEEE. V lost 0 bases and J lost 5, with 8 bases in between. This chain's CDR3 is CASSLVLLETQYF. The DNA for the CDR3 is TGTGCCAGCAGCTTGGTATTACTGGAGACCCAGTACTTC.

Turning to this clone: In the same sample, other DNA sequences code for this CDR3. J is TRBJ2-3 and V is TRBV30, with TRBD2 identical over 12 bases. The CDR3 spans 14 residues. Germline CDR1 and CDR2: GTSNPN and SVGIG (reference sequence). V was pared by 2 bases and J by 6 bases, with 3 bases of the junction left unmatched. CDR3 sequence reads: CAWSRTSGGDTQYF. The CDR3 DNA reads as TGTGCCTGGAGTCGAACTAGCGGGGGGGATACGCAGTATTTT.

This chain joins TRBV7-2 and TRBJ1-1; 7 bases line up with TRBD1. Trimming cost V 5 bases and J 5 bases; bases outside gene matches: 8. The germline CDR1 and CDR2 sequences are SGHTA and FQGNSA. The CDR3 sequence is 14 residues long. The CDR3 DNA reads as TGTGCCAGCAGCCGTTGGGACAGAAGGACTGAAGCTTTCTTT. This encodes CASSRWDRRTEAFF.

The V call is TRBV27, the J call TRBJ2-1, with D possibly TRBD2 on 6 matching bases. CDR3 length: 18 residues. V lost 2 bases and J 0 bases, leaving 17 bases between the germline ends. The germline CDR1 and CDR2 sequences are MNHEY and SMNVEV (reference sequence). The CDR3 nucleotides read TGTGCCAGCAGTTTAAGGAGGGCTAGGGAAAGCTCCTACAATGAGCAGTTCTTC. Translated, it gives CASSLRRARESSYNEQFF.

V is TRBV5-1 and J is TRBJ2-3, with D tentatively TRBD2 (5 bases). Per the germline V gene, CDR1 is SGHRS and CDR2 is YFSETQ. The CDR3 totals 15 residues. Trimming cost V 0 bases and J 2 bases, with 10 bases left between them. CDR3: CASSLEDSSTDTQYF. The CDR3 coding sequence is TGCGCCAGCAGCTTGGAGGACTCATCCACAGATACGCAGTATTTT.

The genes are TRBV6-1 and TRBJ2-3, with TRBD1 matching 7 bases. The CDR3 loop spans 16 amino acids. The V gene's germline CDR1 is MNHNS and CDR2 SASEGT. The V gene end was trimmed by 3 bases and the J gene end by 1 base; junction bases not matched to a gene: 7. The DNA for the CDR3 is TGTGCCAGCAGTGAGTCGACAGGGCGACGCACAGATACGCAGTATTTT. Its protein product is CASSESTGRRTDTQYF.

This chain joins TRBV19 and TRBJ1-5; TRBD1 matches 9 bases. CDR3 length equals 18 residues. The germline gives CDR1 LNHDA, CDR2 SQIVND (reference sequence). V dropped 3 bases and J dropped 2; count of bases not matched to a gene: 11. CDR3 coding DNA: TGTGCCAGTAGTATTGAGAGGGGACAGGGTATCGGCAATCAGCCCCAGCATTTT. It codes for CASSIERGQGIGNQPQHF.

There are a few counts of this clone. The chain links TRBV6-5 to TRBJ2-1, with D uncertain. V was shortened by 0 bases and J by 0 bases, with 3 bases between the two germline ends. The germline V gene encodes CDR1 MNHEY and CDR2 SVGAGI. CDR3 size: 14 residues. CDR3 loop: CASSYSSSYNEQFF. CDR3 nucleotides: TGTGCCAGCAGTTACTCGAGCTCCTACAATGAGCAGTTCTTC.

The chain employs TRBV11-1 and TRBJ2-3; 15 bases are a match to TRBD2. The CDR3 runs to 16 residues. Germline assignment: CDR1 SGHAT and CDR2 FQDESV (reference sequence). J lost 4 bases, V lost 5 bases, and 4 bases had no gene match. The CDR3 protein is CASSQGLAGGSDTQYF. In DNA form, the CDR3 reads TGTGCCAGCAGCCAGGGACTAGCGGGAGGATCAGATACGCAGTATTTT.

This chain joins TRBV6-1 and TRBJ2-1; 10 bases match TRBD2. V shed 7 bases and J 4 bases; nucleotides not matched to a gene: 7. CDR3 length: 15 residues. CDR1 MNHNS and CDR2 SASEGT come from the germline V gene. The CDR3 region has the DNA TGTGCCAGCAACCTTAATAGCGGGAGGTACAATGAGCAGTTCTTC. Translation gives CASNLNSGRYNEQFF.

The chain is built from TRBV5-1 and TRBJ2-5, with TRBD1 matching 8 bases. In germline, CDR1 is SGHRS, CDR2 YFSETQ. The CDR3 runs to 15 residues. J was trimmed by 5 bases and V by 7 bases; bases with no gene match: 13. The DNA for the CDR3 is TGCGCCAGCGCTTTTGGGGACAGGAATTCTGAGACCCAGTACTTC. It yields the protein CASAFGDRNSETQYF.

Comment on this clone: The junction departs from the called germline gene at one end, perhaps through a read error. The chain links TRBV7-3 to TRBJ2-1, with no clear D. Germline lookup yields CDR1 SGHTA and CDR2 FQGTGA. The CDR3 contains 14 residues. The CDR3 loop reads CASSLSSSHNEQFF. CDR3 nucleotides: TGTGCCAGCAGCTTAAGTAGCTCCCACAATGAGCAGTTCTTC.

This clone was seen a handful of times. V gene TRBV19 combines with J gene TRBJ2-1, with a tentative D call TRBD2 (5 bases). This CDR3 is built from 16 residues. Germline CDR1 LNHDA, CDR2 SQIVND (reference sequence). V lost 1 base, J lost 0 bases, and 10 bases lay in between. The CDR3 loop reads CASSIGRRNSYNEQFF. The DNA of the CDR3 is TGTGCCAGTAGTATAGGGCGGAGGAACTCCTACAATGAGCAGTTCTTC.

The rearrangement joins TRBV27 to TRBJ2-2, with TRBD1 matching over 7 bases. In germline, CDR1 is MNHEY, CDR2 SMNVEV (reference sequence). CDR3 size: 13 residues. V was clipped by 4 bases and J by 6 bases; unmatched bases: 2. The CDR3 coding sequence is TGTGCCAGCAGTTATACAGGGGCCGGGGAGCTGTTTTTT. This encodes CASSYTGAGELFF.

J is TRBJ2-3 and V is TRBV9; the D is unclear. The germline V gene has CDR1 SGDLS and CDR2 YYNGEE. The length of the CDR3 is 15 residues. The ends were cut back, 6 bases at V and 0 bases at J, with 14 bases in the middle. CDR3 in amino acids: CASTHEASSTDTQYF. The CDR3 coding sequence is TGTGCCAGCACCCACGAAGCTTCTAGCACAGATACGCAGTATTTT.

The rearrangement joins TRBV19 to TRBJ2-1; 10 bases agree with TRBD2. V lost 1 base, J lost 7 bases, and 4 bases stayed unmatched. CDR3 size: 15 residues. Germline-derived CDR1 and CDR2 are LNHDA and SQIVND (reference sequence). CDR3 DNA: TGTGCCAGTAGTATAGCTAGCGGGGGTTGGAATGAGCAGTTCTTC. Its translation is CASSIASGGWNEQFF.

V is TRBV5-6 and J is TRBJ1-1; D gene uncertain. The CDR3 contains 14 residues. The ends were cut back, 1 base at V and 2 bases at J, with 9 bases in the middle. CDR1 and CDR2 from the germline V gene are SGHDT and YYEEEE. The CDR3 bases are TGTGCCAGCAGCTTGCGGGGTATAAACACTGAAGCTTTCTTT. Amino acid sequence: CASSLRGINTEAFF.

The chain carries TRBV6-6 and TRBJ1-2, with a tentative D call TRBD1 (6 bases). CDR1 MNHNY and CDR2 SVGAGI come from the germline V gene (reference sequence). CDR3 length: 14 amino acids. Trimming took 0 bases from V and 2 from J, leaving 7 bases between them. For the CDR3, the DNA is TGTGCCAGCAGTTACTCTGGACAGAACTATGGCTACACCTTC. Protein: CASSYSGQNYGYTF.

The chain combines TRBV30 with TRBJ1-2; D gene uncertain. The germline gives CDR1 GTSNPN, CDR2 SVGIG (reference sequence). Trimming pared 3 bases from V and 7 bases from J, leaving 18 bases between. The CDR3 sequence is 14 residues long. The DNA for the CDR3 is TGTGCCTGGAGCCAAGGCCCGGGTTACGGTGGCTACACCTTC. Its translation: CAWSQGPGYGGYTF.